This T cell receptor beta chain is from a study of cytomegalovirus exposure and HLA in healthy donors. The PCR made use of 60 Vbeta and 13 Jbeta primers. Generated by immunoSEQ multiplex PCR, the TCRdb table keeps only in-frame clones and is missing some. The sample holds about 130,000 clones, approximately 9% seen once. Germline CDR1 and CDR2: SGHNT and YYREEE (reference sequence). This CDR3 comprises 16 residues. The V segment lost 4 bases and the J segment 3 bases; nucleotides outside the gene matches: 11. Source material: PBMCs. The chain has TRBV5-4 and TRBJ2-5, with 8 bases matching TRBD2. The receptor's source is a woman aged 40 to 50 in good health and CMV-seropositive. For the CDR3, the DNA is TGTGCCAGCAGCCCTCGGGGGGGGGAAGGGGAAGAGACCCAGTACTTC. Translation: CASSPRGGEGEETQYF.